The 24 T cell receptor beta chains reported below all come from one sample, sequenced in a study of neurological immune-mediated disorders. TCRdb reprocessed the 5' RACE reads via MiXCR and lists one record per CDR3 protein. This sample has over 60,000 distinct CDR3 sequences, with 4% to 6% found just once. Sequences were obtained from PBMCs. These receptors all come from a woman aged 25 to 39 with multiple sclerosis.

This clonotype has ten or more counts. The chain has TRBV29-1 and TRBJ2-2; 7 bases fit TRBD1. From germline, CDR1 is SQVTM and CDR2 ANQGSEA. V lost 7 bases, J lost 2 bases, and 7 bases stayed unmatched. The CDR3 is made up of 14 amino acids. The CDR3 DNA reads TGCAGCGGGTTGACAGGGCCCAACACCGGGGAGCTGTTTTTT. It encodes CSGLTGPNTGELFF.

This clonotype was picked up many times. J is TRBJ1-1 and V is TRBV20-1; 8 nucleotides align to TRBD1. V was pared by 5 bases and J by 2 bases, with 7 bases of the junction left unmatched. This CDR3 has 14 amino acids. The germline V gene encodes CDR1 DFQATT and CDR2 SNEGSKA (reference sequence). CDR3 DNA sequence: TGCAGTGCTGGATGGGACAGGTCTAACACTGAAGCTTTCTTT. Its translation: CSAGWDRSNTEAFF.

This clonotype was detected only a few times. The rearrangement uses TRBV5-5 and TRBJ2-6; D unclear. CDR1 SGHKS and CDR2 YYEKEE come from the germline V gene (reference sequence). CDR3 length: 14 amino acids. V lost 2 bases and J 4 bases, leaving 7 bases between the germline ends. The chain's CDR3 is CASSLPTGANVLTF. The CDR3 DNA follows: TGTGCCAGCAGCTTACCTACGGGGGCCAACGTCCTGACTTTC.

This clonotype was seen repeatedly, ten times or more. The rearrangement joins TRBV15 to TRBJ1-1; D is ambiguous. Trimming took 2 bases from V and 0 from J, leaving 4 bases between them. The CDR3 extends over 13 amino acids. Per germline, CDR1 LNHNV and CDR2 YYDKDF (reference sequence). CDR3 sequence: CATSRSMNTEAFF. CDR3 bases: TGTGCCACCAGCAGAAGTATGAACACTGAAGCTTTCTTT. Combining the CDR3 with reference TRBV15 and TRBJ1-1 gives the whole variable domain DAMVIQNPRYQVTQFGKPVTLSCSQTLNHNVMYWYQQKSSQAPKLLFHYYDKDFNNEADTPDNFQSRRPNTSFCFLDIRSPGLGDTAMYLCATSRSMNTEAFFGQGTRLTVV.

This clonotype was seen ten or more times. The rearrangement links TRBV20-1 to TRBJ2-3; D possibly corresponds to TRBD2 (6 bases). Trimming removed 7 bases from V and 2 bases from J, with 13 bases in between. Germline V gives CDR1 DFQATT, CDR2 SNEGSKA (reference sequence). CDR3 length equals 13 residues. This CDR3 is CSVTTSITDTQYF. CDR3 nucleotides: TGCAGTGTCACGACTAGTATCACAGATACGCAGTATTTT.

Many counts were recorded for this clonotype. The chain links TRBV5-1 to TRBJ2-5, with 8 bases fitting TRBD1. The CDR3 is 15 amino acids. The V segment lost 5 bases and the J segment 0 bases; nucleotides outside the gene matches: 6. Looked up from germline, CDR1 is SGHRS and CDR2 is YFSETQ. The CDR3: CASRSGQVHQETQYF. The CDR3 DNA sequence: TGCGCCAGCAGATCGGGACAGGTTCACCAAGAGACCCAGTACTTC.

This clonotype is termed medium-sized. V is TRBV20-1 and J is TRBJ2-7, with D unclear. The V gene lost 1 base and the J gene lost 0 bases, with 10 bases spanning the gap. The germline gives CDR1 DFQATT, CDR2 SNEGSKA (reference sequence). CDR3 length equals 14 residues. Here the CDR3 reads CSARGGSSSYEQYF. The CDR3 nucleotides are TGCAGTGCTAGAGGAGGCTCGAGCTCCTACGAGCAGTACTTC.

This clonotype was counted at least ten times. The genes are TRBV20-1 and TRBJ2-5; D gene ambiguous. This CDR3 has 10 amino acids. CDR1 and CDR2 from the germline V gene are DFQATT and SNEGSKA (reference sequence). The germline V and J ends were trimmed by 5 bases and 4 bases, with 5 bases remaining between them. The CDR3 coding sequence is TGCAGTGCTCTTGTAGAGACCCAGTACTTC. Its protein product is CSALVETQYF.

The rearrangement uses TRBV28 and TRBJ2-7; TRBD1 aligns across 12 bases. Per germline, CDR1 MDHEN and CDR2 SYDVKM. The CDR3 is 16 residues long. After removal of 4 bases from V and 8 bases from J, the junction contained 12 bases not matched to a gene. CDR3 bases: TGTGCCAGCAGTTCCATGGCCGGGACAGGGGGCTTGAAGCAGTACTTC. Amino acid sequence: CASSSMAGTGGLKQYF.

This sequence joins TRBV11-2 and TRBJ2-3; D perhaps matches TRBD2 (7 bases). This CDR3 has 18 amino acids. V shed 5 bases and J shed 0 bases, with 21 bases lying between them. Germline values: CDR1 SGHAT, CDR2 FQNNGV. The CDR3 sequence: CASSLRGGGHVSTDTQYF. The CDR3 nucleotides are TGTGCCAGCAGCCTTAGGGGGGGAGGACACGTTAGCACAGATACGCAGTATTTT.

This clonotype was found once. One end of the junction varies from germline; a read error may be responsible. V gene TRBV28 combines with J gene TRBJ2-3, with 7 positions matching TRBD2. There are 18 residues in the CDR3. Germline V CDR1 and CDR2: MDHEN, SYDVKM. The CDR3 sequence is CASSLSGSSGPKTDKQYF. Written as DNA, the CDR3 is TGTGCCAGCAGTTTATCGGGGTCTAGCGGACCTAAAACAGATAAGCAGTATTTT.

V usage is TRBV29-1 and J usage is TRBJ2-5; 7 nucleotides line up with TRBD2. Germline lookup yields CDR1 SQVTM and CDR2 ANQGSEA. CDR3 length: 15 residues. The ends lost 4 bases at V and 4 bases at J; junction bases unmatched: 12. The chain's CDR3 is CSVVRREDEGETQYF. The DNA of the CDR3 is TGCAGCGTTGTAAGACGGGAGGATGAGGGAGAGACCCAGTACTTC.

Concerning this clonotype itself: Because the CDR3 is missing its conserved closing phenylalanine or tryptophan, this is likely a read error. The CDR3 sequence is CSASPPGGAKVLTI. DNA of the CDR3: TGCAGTGCTAGCCCGCCGGGGGGGGCCAAAGTCCTGACTATC. The chain combines TRBV20-1 with TRBJ2-6; 8 nucleotides align to TRBD2. CDR3 length: 14 amino acids. Looked up from germline, CDR1 is DFQATT and CDR2 is SNEGSKA (reference sequence).

This clonotype was observed a handful of times. This rearrangement joins TRBV20-1 to TRBJ2-3, with 9 bases identical to TRBD2. Germline V CDR1 and CDR2: DFQATT, SNEGSKA (reference sequence). This CDR3 contains 14 residues. Trimming removed 3 bases from V and 2 bases from J; junction bases left unmatched: 3. The chain's CDR3 is CSARGTSSTDTQYF. CDR3 DNA sequence: TGCAGTGCTAGGGGGACTAGCTCCACAGATACGCAGTATTTT.

This clonotype was recorded many times. The gene calls are TRBV20-1 and TRBJ1-1, with a tentative D call TRBD1 (5 bases). The V gene's germline CDR1 is DFQATT and CDR2 SNEGSKA (reference sequence). The CDR3 has 15 amino acids. The ends were cut back, 1 base at V and 5 bases at J, with 17 bases in the middle. The chain's CDR3 is CSARVGVRGGTEAFF. CDR3 sequence (DNA): TGCAGTGCTAGAGTAGGTGTGAGGGGTGGGACTGAAGCTTTCTTT.

The table lists this clonotype with many counts. J is TRBJ2-7 and V is TRBV20-1; 7 bases map to TRBD2. Looked up from germline, CDR1 is DFQATT and CDR2 is SNEGSKA (reference sequence). The CDR3 covers 14 residues. J gave up 4 bases and V 2 bases, and 8 bases lay outside the gene matches. This CDR3 reads CSARLKRDQYEQYF. CDR3 nucleotides: TGCAGTGCTAGACTAAAGCGGGATCAATACGAGCAGTACTTC.

There are many counts of this clonotype. V is TRBV20-1 and J is TRBJ2-3, with D perhaps TRBD2 (5 bases). Per germline, CDR1 DFQATT and CDR2 SNEGSKA (reference sequence). Between the trimmed V and J ends, which lost 5 bases and 4 bases, there was a span of 10 bases. The CDR3 totals 12 residues. CDR3 in DNA: TGCAGTGCTGTCCTAGCTGCAGATACGCAGTATTTT. Translation gives CSAVLAADTQYF.

This clonotype was found a few times. The chain couples TRBV20-1 to TRBJ2-7; no reliable D call. Germline V gene lookup returns CDR1 DFQATT and CDR2 SNEGSKA (reference sequence). The germline V and J ends were trimmed by 6 bases and 0 bases, with 21 bases remaining between them. This CDR3 is built from 16 residues. CDR3 residues: CSAVAAHRIYSYEQYF. For the CDR3, the DNA is TGCAGTGCCGTTGCCGCTCACAGAATTTACTCCTACGAGCAGTACTTC.

This clonotype came up many times. V usage is TRBV14 and J usage is TRBJ2-1, with D tentatively TRBD2 (7 bases). V lost 6 bases and J lost 9, with 15 bases in between. Germline V gene sequence: CDR1 SGHDN, CDR2 FVKESK. The CDR3 has 13 amino acids. In nucleotides, the CDR3 is TGTGCCAGCAGGCGAGGCGGGGGCCCTGAGCAGTTCTTC. It translates to CASRRGGGPEQFF.

This clonotype was counted ten times or more. The chain is built from TRBV7-3 and TRBJ2-6; D perhaps matches TRBD2 (5 bases). The CDR3 totals 14 residues. The germline V gene encodes CDR1 SGHTA and CDR2 FQGTGA. V was trimmed by 5 bases and J by 3 bases, leaving 8 bases between them. CDR3 nucleotide sequence: TGTGCCAGCAGCCCGGGGAATGGGGCCAACGTCCTGACTTTC. It specifies CASSPGNGANVLTF.

This clonotype came up a few times. J is TRBJ1-5 and V is TRBV6-6; 8 positions agree with TRBD1. This CDR3 spans 14 amino acids. Germline CDR1 and CDR2: MNHNY and SVGAGI (reference sequence). V shed 7 bases, J shed 2 bases, and the junction held 4 bases outside the gene matches. CDR3 in amino acids: CASTQGAGNQPQHF. CDR3 in DNA: TGTGCCAGCACTCAGGGGGCGGGCAATCAGCCCCAGCATTTT.

This clonotype was counted at least ten times. The J gene is TRBJ1-1, the V gene TRBV2; D is undetermined. Germline assignment: CDR1 SNHLY and CDR2 FYNNEI. This CDR3 is built from 13 residues. The V end lost 5 bases, the J end lost 4 bases, and 11 bases lay between the germline ends. The CDR3 sequence is CASSSHRSTEAFF. DNA of the CDR3: TGTGCCAGCAGTTCCCATCGCTCCACTGAAGCTTTCTTT.

Many counts were recorded for this clonotype. A much larger clone differs by one base, so this may be a read error. The CDR3 coding sequence is TGTGCCAGCAGCTTCTGGGCCAAAGTCCTGACTTTC. It yields the protein CASSFWAKVLTF. The chain employs TRBV5-6 and TRBJ2-6; D not resolved. CDR3 length equals 12 residues. The germline V gene encodes CDR1 SGHDT and CDR2 YYEEEE. Complete variable domain (other parts from reference TRBV5-6 and TRBJ2-6): DAGVTQSPTHLIKTRGQQVTLRCSPKSGHDTVSWYQQALGQGPQFIFQYYEEEERQRGNFPDRFSGHQFPNYSSELNVNALLLGDSALYLCASSFWAKVLTFGAGSRLTVL.

There are many counts of this clonotype. V gene TRBV9 combines with J gene TRBJ1-3; D possibly corresponds to TRBD1 (5 bases). The CDR3 is 17 amino acids. From germline, CDR1 is SGDLS and CDR2 YYNGEE. The germline V and J ends were trimmed by 0 bases and 2 bases, with 15 bases remaining between them. CDR3 bases: TGTGCCAGCAGCGTAGGCCCCGGGGGGTTTACTGGAAACACCATATATTTT. This encodes CASSVGPGGFTGNTIYF.